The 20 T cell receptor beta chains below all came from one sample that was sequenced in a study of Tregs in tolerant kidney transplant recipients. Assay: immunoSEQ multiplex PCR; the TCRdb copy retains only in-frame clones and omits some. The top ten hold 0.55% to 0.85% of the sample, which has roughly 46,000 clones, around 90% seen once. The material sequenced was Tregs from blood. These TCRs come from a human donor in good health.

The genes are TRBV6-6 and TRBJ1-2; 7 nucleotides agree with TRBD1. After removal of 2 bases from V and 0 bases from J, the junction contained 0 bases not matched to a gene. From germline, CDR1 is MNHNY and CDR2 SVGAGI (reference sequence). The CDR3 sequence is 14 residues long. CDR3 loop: CASSYGTANYGYTF. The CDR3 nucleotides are TGTGCCAGCAGTTACGGGACAGCTAACTATGGCTACACCTTC.

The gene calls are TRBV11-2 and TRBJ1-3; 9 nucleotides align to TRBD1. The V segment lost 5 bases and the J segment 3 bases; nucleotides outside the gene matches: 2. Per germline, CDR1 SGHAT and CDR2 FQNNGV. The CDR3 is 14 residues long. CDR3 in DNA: TGTGCCAGCAGCCCGACAGGGGGTGGAAACACCATATATTTT. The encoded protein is CASSPTGGGNTIYF.

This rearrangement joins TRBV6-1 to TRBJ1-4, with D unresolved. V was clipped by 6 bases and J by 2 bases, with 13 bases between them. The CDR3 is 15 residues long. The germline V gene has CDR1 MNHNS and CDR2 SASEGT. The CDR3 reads CASSLRGATNEKLFF. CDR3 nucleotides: TGTGCCAGCAGCCTCCGTGGAGCGACTAATGAAAAACTGTTTTTT.

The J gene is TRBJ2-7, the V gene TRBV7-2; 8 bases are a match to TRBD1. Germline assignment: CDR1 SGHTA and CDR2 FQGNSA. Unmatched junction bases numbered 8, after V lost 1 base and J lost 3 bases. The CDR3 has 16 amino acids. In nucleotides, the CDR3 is TGTGCCAGCAGCTTAGGGGGGGACAGGCGTTTCTACGAGCAGTACTTC. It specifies CASSLGGDRRFYEQYF.

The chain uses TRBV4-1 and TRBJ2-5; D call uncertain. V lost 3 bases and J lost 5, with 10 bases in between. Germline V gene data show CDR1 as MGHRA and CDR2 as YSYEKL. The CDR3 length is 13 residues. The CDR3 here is CASSHSRVETQYF. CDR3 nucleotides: TGCGCCAGCAGCCATTCAAGGGTCGAGACCCAGTACTTC.

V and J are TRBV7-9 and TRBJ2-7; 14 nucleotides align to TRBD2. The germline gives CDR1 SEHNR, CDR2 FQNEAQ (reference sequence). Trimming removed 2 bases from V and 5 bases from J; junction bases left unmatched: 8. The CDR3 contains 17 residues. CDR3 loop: CASSLTGLAGDLNEQYF. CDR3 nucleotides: TGTGCCAGCAGCTTAACGGGACTAGCGGGAGATCTGAACGAGCAGTACTTC.

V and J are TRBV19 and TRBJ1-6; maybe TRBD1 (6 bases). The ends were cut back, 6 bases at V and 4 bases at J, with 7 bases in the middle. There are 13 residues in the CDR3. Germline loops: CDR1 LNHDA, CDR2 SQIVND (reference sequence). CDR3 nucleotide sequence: TGTGCCAGTAGGGGACAATATAATTCACCCCTCCACTTT. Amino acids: CASRGQYNSPLHF.

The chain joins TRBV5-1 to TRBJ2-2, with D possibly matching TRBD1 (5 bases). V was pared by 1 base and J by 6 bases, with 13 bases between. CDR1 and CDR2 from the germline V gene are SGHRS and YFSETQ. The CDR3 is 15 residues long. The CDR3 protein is CASSLQGYFSGELFF. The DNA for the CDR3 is TGCGCCAGCAGCTTGCAGGGTTATTTCTCCGGGGAGCTGTTTTTT.

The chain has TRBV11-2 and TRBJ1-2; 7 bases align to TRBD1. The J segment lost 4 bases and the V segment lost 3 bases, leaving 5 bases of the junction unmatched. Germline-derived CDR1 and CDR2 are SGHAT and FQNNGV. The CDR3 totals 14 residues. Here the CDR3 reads CASSFRDRSYGYTF. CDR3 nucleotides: TGTGCCAGCAGCTTCCGGGACAGATCCTATGGCTACACCTTC. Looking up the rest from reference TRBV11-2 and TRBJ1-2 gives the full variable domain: EAGVAQSPRYKIIEKRQSVAFWCNPISGHATLYWYQQILGQGPKLLIQFQNNGVVDDSQLPKDRFSAERLKGVDSTLKIQPAKLEDSAVYLCASSFRDRSYGYTFGSGTRLTVV.

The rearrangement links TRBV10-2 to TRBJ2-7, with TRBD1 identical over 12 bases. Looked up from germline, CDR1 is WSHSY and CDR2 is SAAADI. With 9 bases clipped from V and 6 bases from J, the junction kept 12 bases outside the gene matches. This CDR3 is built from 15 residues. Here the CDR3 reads CASLDRDRGQGEQYF. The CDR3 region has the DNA TGCGCCAGTCTAGACAGGGACAGGGGGCAGGGCGAGCAGTACTTC.

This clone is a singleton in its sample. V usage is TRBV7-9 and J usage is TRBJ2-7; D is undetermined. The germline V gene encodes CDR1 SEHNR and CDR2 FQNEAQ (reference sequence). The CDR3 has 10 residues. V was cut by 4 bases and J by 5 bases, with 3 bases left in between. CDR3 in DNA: TGTGCCAGCAGCTCTAACGAGCAGTACTTC. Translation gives CASSSNEQYF.

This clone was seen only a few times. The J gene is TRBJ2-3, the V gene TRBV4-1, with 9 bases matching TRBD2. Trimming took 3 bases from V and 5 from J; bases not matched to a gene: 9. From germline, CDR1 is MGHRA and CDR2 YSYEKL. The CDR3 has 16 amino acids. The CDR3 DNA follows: TGCGCCAGCAGCCACCCTCTGCGGGGGGGCTTAGATACGCAGTATTTT. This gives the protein CASSHPLRGGLDTQYF.

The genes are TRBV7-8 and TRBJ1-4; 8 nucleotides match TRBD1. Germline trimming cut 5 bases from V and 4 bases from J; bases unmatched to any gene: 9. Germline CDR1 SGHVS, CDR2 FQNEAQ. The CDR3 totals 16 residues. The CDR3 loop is CASSTGQGGSNEKLFF. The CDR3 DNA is TGTGCCAGCAGCACCGGACAGGGAGGGAGTAATGAAAAACTGTTTTTT.

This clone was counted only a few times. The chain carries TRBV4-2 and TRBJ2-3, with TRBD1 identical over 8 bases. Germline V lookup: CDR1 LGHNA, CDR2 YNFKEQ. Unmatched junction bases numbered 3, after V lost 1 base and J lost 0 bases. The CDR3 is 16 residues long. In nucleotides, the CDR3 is TGTGCCAGCAGCCAAGGATGGACAGGGAGCACAGATACGCAGTATTTT. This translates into CASSQGWTGSTDTQYF.

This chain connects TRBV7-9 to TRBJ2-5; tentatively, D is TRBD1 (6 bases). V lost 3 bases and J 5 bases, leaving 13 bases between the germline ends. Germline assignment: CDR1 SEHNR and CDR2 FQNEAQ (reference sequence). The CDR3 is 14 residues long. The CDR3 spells CASSFHREYETQYF. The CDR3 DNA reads TGTGCCAGCAGCTTCCACAGGGAATACGAGACCCAGTACTTC.

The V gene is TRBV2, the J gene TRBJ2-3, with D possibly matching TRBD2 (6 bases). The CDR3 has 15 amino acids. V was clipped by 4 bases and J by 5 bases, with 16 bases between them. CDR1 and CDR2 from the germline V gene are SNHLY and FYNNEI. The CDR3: CASSGGLASRDTQYF. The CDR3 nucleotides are TGTGCCAGCAGTGGCGGCCTAGCGTCCCGAGATACGCAGTATTTT.

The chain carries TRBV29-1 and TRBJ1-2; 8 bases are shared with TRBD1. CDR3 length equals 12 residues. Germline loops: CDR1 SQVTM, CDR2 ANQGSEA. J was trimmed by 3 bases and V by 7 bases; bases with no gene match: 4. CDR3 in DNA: TGCAGCGAAGCGACAGGGGACTATGGCTACACCTTC. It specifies CSEATGDYGYTF. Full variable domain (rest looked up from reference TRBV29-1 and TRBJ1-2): SAVISQKPSRDICQRGTSLTIQCQVDSQVTMMFWYRQQPGQSLTLIATANQGSEATYESGFVIDKFPISRPNLTFSTLTVSNMSPEDSSIYLCSEATGDYGYTFGSGTRLTVV.

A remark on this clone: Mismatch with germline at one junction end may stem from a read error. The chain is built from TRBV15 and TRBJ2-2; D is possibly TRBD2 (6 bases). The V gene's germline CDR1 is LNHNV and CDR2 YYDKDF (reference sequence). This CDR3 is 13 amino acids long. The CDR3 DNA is TGTGCCACCAGCAGAGATCCTAAAGGGGAGGTGTTTTTT. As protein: CATSRDPKGEVFF.

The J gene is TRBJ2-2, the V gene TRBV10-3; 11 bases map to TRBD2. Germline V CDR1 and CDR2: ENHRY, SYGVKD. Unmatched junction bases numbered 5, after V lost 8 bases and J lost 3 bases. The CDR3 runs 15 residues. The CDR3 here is CAIGGSGRDTGELFF. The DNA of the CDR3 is TGTGCCATCGGGGGTAGCGGGAGGGACACCGGGGAGCTGTTTTTT.

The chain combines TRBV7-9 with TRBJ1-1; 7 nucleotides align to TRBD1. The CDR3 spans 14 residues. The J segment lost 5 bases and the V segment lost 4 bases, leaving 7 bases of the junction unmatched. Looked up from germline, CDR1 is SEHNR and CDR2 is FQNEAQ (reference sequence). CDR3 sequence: CASSSDRVVTEAFF. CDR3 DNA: TGTGCCAGCAGCTCAGACAGGGTTGTGACTGAAGCTTTCTTT.